This T cell receptor (beta chain) was identified during a study of blood T cell repertoires in COVID-19. Germline V gene lookup returns CDR1 SGHNT and CDR2 YYREEE (reference sequence). V gave up 4 bases and J gave up 0 bases; unmatched junction bases: 2. The CDR3 sequence is 15 residues long. Profiling relied on immunoSEQ multiplex PCR, and the TCRdb table lists in-frame clones only, not all of them. Among 200,000 to 300,000 clones, 84% were seen once, and the ten largest hold around 9.2%. This chain uses TRBV5-4 with TRBJ2-7; 12 nucleotides align to TRBD2. The sequencing input was peripheral blood. The receptor was derived from a human donor in a cohort sampled during active COVID-19. CDR3 nucleotide sequence: TGTGCCAGCAGCCCGACTAGCGGGAGCTCCTACGAGCAGTACTTC. This codes for CASSPTSGSSYEQYF.